The 2 T cell receptor beta chains in this list originate from one sample, sequenced in a study of blood T cells in healthy people across ages. Then a second PCR, running roughly 7 to 11 cycles, was carried out with a sample-barcoded 5' primer and a J-beta primer mix. Each CDR3 protein is one row after TCRdb ran MiXCR on the 5' RACE reads. Of approximately 1,000,000 distinct CDR3 sequences detected, around two fifths appear once; the ten largest clones hold roughly 13%. Material for sequencing was blood. The receptor source for this set is a man between 18 and 29 years old in good health.

DNA for the CDR3: TGTGCCAGCAGCTTCCCCACAAGTAACTATGGCTACACCTTC. Its translation: CASSFPTSNYGYTF. This rearrangement joins TRBV7-9 to TRBJ1-2; D is ambiguous. This CDR3 has 14 amino acids. Looked up from germline, CDR1 is SEHNR and CDR2 is FQNEAQ (reference sequence). V was trimmed by 3 bases and J by 1 base, leaving 9 bases between them.

The CDR3 spells CASSPSRTSQYF. CDR3 bases: TGTGCCAGCAGTCCATCAAGGACATCGCAGTACTTC. V usage is TRBV12-3 or TRBV12-4 and J usage is TRBJ2-4, with D perhaps TRBD1 (5 bases). There are 12 residues in the CDR3. V was trimmed by 5 bases and J by 13 bases, leaving 15 bases between them.